Presented here are 17 T cell receptor beta chains from one specimen sequenced in a study of identical twins. TCRdb reprocessed the 5' RACE reads with MiXCR, giving one entry per CDR3 protein. Among 750,000 to 950,000 distinct CDR3 sequences, 9% to 15% were seen once, and the ten largest hold 1.5% to 2%. The same sample was also studied in work on yellow fever vaccine responses in identical twins.

Input material: PBMCs. These receptors all stem from a woman between 18 and 29 years old in good health.

The rearrangement joins TRBV18 to TRBJ1-5; unclear D gene. The CDR3 runs 13 residues. The ends were cut back, 3 bases at V and 6 bases at J, with 9 bases in the middle. Germline V gene data show CDR1 as KGHSH and CDR2 as LQKENI. The DNA for the CDR3 is TGTGCCAGCTCACCGAGCCGAGGTCAGCCCCAGCATTTT. Its protein is CASSPSRGQPQHF.

This clonotype was counted a few times. This chain links TRBV6-5 with TRBJ2-1, with TRBD2 matching 11 bases. Looked up from germline, CDR1 is MNHEY and CDR2 is SVGAGI. The CDR3 contains 15 residues. J lost 7 bases, V lost 4 bases, and 6 bases had no gene match. DNA for the CDR3: TGTGCCAGCAGTTCGCAAGGACTAGCGGGTAATGAGCAGTTCTTC. Its translation is CASSSQGLAGNEQFF.

This chain links TRBV6-6 with TRBJ2-7, with TRBD2 matching 8 bases. Unmatched junction bases numbered 1, after V lost 2 bases and J lost 4 bases. Germline loops: CDR1 MNHNY, CDR2 SVGAGI (reference sequence). The CDR3 runs to 13 residues. CDR3 bases: TGTGCCAGCAGTTACCGGGGGGGATACGAGCAGTACTTC. The encoded protein is CASSYRGGYEQYF.

This sequence joins TRBV7-9 and TRBJ2-3, with D possibly TRBD1 on 6 matching bases. The CDR3 contains 17 residues. Germline lookup yields CDR1 SEHNR and CDR2 FQNEAQ (reference sequence). With 5 bases removed from V and 6 bases from J, the gap between germline ends came to 24 bases. The CDR3 DNA follows: TGTGCCAGCAGCCCCAACAGGGTCTGGCCTACTCCGGATACGCAGTATTTT. This codes for CASSPNRVWPTPDTQYF.

This clonotype was counted a few times. The chain carries TRBV7-9 and TRBJ1-2; D is perhaps TRBD1 (6 bases). The V end lost 2 bases, the J end lost 2 bases, and 12 bases lay between the germline ends. CDR1 and CDR2 (germline): SEHNR, FQNEAQ (reference sequence). The CDR3 runs 15 residues. The CDR3 sequence: CASSLMGAENYGYTF. CDR3 coding DNA: TGTGCCAGCAGCTTAATGGGGGCCGAGAACTATGGCTACACCTTC.

The J gene is TRBJ2-5, the V gene TRBV6-5, with 8 bases identical to TRBD1. This CDR3 has 15 amino acids. Germline V gene lookup returns CDR1 MNHEY and CDR2 SVGAGI. V trimming: 0 bases; J trimming: 5 bases; junction bases outside the gene matches: 5. CDR3 region: CASSYSSTGGETQYF. As DNA, the CDR3 is TGTGCCAGCAGTTACTCGAGCACAGGGGGTGAGACCCAGTACTTC.

This sequence joins TRBV6-1 and TRBJ2-1, with 13 bases aligning to TRBD2. Germline assignment: CDR1 MNHNS and CDR2 SASEGT. The CDR3 sequence is 19 residues long. Trimming removed 4 bases from V and 2 bases from J; junction bases left unmatched: 11. The CDR3 DNA sequence: TGTGCCAGCAGTGCCCGGACTAGCGGGAGCCCCAGTCCCTACAATGAGCAGTTCTTC. Protein product: CASSARTSGSPSPYNEQFF.

This clonotype was counted many times. V usage is TRBV10-3 and J usage is TRBJ2-2, with TRBD2 matching 10 bases. This CDR3 contains 16 residues. The germline V gene encodes CDR1 ENHRY and CDR2 SYGVKD. V lost 11 bases to trimming and J lost 6 bases; unmatched junction nucleotides: 15. CDR3 residues: CAARQRLAGVAGELFF. Here the CDR3 DNA reads TGTGCCGCGCGACAAAGACTAGCGGGTGTTGCCGGGGAGCTGTTTTTT.

This clonotype showed up just a few times. The V and J genes are TRBV2 and TRBJ2-1; D is undetermined. This CDR3 has 10 residues. Between the trimmed V and J ends, which lost 3 bases and 8 bases, there was a span of 2 bases. Per germline, CDR1 SNHLY and CDR2 FYNNEI. The CDR3 DNA follows: TGTGCCAGCAGTGATCATGAGCAGTTCTTC. It yields the protein CASSDHEQFF.

This clonotype was observed at least ten times. V is TRBV27 and J is TRBJ1-1, with D hard to call. Trimming cost V 5 bases and J 4 bases, with 11 bases left between them. CDR1 and CDR2 from the germline V gene are MNHEY and SMNVEV (reference sequence). The CDR3 totals 13 residues. CDR3 loop: CASSPGMPTEAFF. In DNA, the CDR3 is TGTGCCAGCAGTCCTGGGATGCCCACTGAAGCTTTCTTT.

In this sample, this clonotype turned up a few times. The CDR3 region has the DNA TGTGCCAGCAGAAACGGGCCCGACAGAGGCGGCGGGGAGCTGTTTTTT. Residues: CASRNGPDRGGGELFF. The chain joins TRBV3-1 to TRBJ2-2; D possibly corresponds to TRBD1 (5 bases). The CDR3 loop spans 16 amino acids. CDR1 and CDR2 from the germline V gene are LGHDT and YNNKEL (reference sequence). V was trimmed by 6 bases and J by 7 bases, leaving 21 bases between them.

V gene TRBV20-1 combines with J gene TRBJ2-3, with D maybe TRBD2 (6 bases). CDR3 size: 14 residues. The V end was cut by 0 bases, the J end by 2 bases, with 9 bases between. Germline V lookup: CDR1 DFQATT, CDR2 SNEGSKA (reference sequence). The CDR3 nucleotides read TGCAGTGCTAGAGACGGACTATACACAGATACGCAGTATTTT. Amino acid sequence: CSARDGLYTDTQYF.

This chain links TRBV20-1 with TRBJ2-7; TRBD2 might be the D (5 bases). V gave up 1 base and J gave up 0 bases, with 13 bases separating them. The length of the CDR3 is 15 residues. Germline V gene sequence: CDR1 DFQATT, CDR2 SNEGSKA (reference sequence). CDR3 sequence (DNA): TGCAGTGCTAGAGCGGACTGGAAGAGCTCCTACGAGCAGTACTTC. Amino acids: CSARADWKSSYEQYF.

This clonotype was counted many times. V usage is TRBV5-6 and J usage is TRBJ2-3; TRBD2 is a possible D gene (6 bases). Germline assignment: CDR1 SGHDT and CDR2 YYEEEE. CDR3 length equals 15 residues. V lost 0 bases, J lost 4 bases, and 12 bases lay in between. This CDR3 is CASSLGWGVADTQYF. CDR3 sequence (DNA): TGTGCCAGCAGCTTGGGATGGGGGGTTGCAGATACGCAGTATTTT.

This clonotype has a handful of counts. The chain joins TRBV25-1 to TRBJ1-2; weak D call: TRBD1 (5 bases). The CDR3 is 13 amino acids. CDR1 is MGHDK, CDR2 SYGVNS, per germline. V was shortened by 3 bases and J by 4 bases, with 9 bases between the two germline ends. The CDR3 sequence is CASSERQGYGYTF. In DNA form, the CDR3 reads TGTGCCAGCAGTGAGAGGCAGGGCTATGGCTACACCTTC.

The table lists this clonotype with a few counts. V usage is TRBV4-1 and J usage is TRBJ2-7; the match to TRBD2 covers 11 bases. The CDR3 spans 16 residues. V was pared by 1 base and J by 2 bases, with 4 bases of the junction left unmatched. The germline V gene encodes CDR1 MGHRA and CDR2 YSYEKL. CDR3 nucleotide sequence: TGCGCCAGCAGCCAAGGGGGACTAGCGGAAGCCTACGAGCAGTACTTC. It translates to CASSQGGLAEAYEQYF.

J is TRBJ1-2 and V is TRBV28; TRBD1 might be the D (6 bases). Germline V gene lookup returns CDR1 MDHEN and CDR2 SYDVKM. Deletions cut 10 bases from V and 6 bases from J, with 24 bases between. The CDR3 consists of 15 residues. This CDR3 is CATYGRGFPIDGYTF. CDR3 sequence (DNA): TGTGCCACCTACGGGAGGGGGTTCCCTATAGATGGCTACACCTTC.